This T cell receptor (beta chain) stems from a study of T-cell reconstitution after alpha-beta-depleted transplantation in children. The study, taken as a whole, reports: Reported findings indicate that, about two months after transplant, alpha-beta T cells came from several hundred expanded clones, which were derived from non-depleted graft cells. From surviving recipient T cells and thymic progenitors came the high day-60 TCRbeta diversity observed in some patients. T-cell numbers and diversity, one year after transplant, stemmed largely from T cells that were newly produced.

Unique molecular identifiers featured in how the TCRbeta library was prepared. TCRdb re-derived calls from the PCR reads in MiXCR, one entry per CDR3 protein. This table holds about 300,000 distinct CDR3 sequences, less than 9.5% found once. This clonotype occurred a few times. Its antigen is undetermined. Sequenced material: peripheral blood, taken 360 days after TCRalphabeta/CD19-depleted stem cell transplant. The origin of this receptor is a female patient aged 2 to 10 who had a stem cell transplant for Fanconi anemia, so the T cells may come from the graft donor.

CDR3 amino acids: CASSYLLAGYEQFF. The DNA for the CDR3 is TGTGCCAGCAGTTATCTCCTAGCGGGGTATGAGCAGTTCTTC. The chain uses TRBV6-5 and TRBJ2-1; TRBD2 matches at 9 bases. With V trimmed by 3 bases and J by 8 bases, 5 bases remained unmatched. The CDR3 covers 14 residues. Germline V gene data show CDR1 as MNHEY and CDR2 as SVGAGI.